This T cell receptor beta chain was found in a study of human CD8 memory T cell subsets. Study-level results: What was sequenced in this study was only the T cell receptor beta chains.

It was UMI-labeled 5' RACE by which the TCR beta libraries were made. Using the 5' RACE reads, TCRdb records one entry per CDR3 protein without DNA. The data include over 10,000 distinct CDR3 sequences; the top ten clones carry 12% to 15%. With regard to this clonotype: The antigen is not known.

From duplicate vials of about 160,000 sorted CD8+ T cells per subset, RNA was isolated. The CDR3 totals 14 residues. From germline, CDR1 is LNHDA and CDR2 SQIVND (reference sequence). The chain couples TRBV19 to TRBJ2-2; TCRdb calls TRBD1, which cannot be checked without DNA. The receptor was derived from a human donor in good health. Specimen: CD8+ T cells from PBMCs. Here the CDR3 reads CASSIKQGAGELFF. The full variable domain, with the rest looked up from reference TRBV19 and TRBJ2-2, is DGGITQSPKYLFRKEGQNVTLSCEQNLNHDAMYWYRQDPGQGLRLIYYSQIVNDFQKGDIAEGYSVSREKKESFPLTVTSAQKNPTAFYLCASSIKQGAGELFFGEGSRLTVL.